This record covers a single T cell receptor beta chain. Methods used by the authors: Using reference gene primer amplification, nucleated cell counts were estimated. Sequencing used immunoSEQ multiplex PCR; TCRdb keeps in-frame clones, though not all of them. V, J and clone size were drawn from that table, and D and trimming were deduced from the DNA. This sample has around 60,000 clones, with 86% found just once. These data originate in a study of blood T cell repertoires in COVID-19. Study-level background: Collection of acute and convalescent COVID-19 samples took place in the United States, Italy and Spain. Sources were T cells, B-cell-depleted T cells, or PBMCs; the material itself was cDNA or gDNA.

J lost 2 bases, V lost 2 bases, and 7 bases had no gene match. The CDR3 spans 17 residues. Germline-derived CDR1 and CDR2 are MNHEY and SMNVEV (reference sequence). The source of this sequence is a woman of 80 years or more with acute or convalescent COVID-19. The sequencing input was peripheral blood. The V and J genes are TRBV27 and TRBJ1-5; TRBD1 matches 9 bases. The CDR3 sequence is CASSLNRGLFGNQPQHF. The CDR3 DNA is TGTGCCAGCAGTTTAAACAGGGGGCTTTTCGGCAATCAGCCCCAGCATTTT.